A selection of T cell receptor beta chains follows, all from one sample in a study of cytomegalovirus exposure and HLA in healthy donors. Clones were read by immunoSEQ multiplex PCR, and TCRdb kept only the in-frame ones, dropping some. This table has under 200,000 clones, roughly 80% appearing once. Material: PBMCs. Source of these receptors: a male donor in good health and CMV-seronegative. CDR3s include the opening cysteine and the closing phenylalanine or tryptophan. A D gene is named only where the DNA matches it firmly. Clone size is stated in some rows and not others, as once, few, many or a class when expanded.

>NA|NA|TRBV29-1|TRBJ2-1
TGCAGCGCCCTCCTGGCCGGGAATGAGCAGTTCTTC
CSALLAGNEQFF
>TRBD2|NA|TRBV5-1|TRBJ2-7
TGCGCCAGCAGCTTCCCGGGAGGGGACTACGAGCAGTACTTC
CASSFPGGDYEQYF
>NA|NA|TRBV10-3|TRBJ1-1
TGTGCCATCAGTTCAACAGGTATGAACACTGAAGCTTTCTTT
CAISSTGMNTEAFF
>NA|few|TRBV28|TRBJ2-7
TGTGCCAGCACCATGGGGCCAGGGCAGTACGAGCAGTACTTC
CASTMGPGQYEQYF
>NA|NA|TRBV4-3|TRBJ1-2
TGCGCCAGCAGCCAAGATAGCAGGGTTTGGGCTCTTGGCTACACCTTC
CASSQDSRVWALGYTF
>NA|NA|TRBV5-1|TRBJ1-4
TGCGCCAGCAGCTTTAGTACTTCAGGACAGAATGAAAAACTGTTTTTT
CASSFSTSGQNEKLFF
>TRBD2|NA|TRBV4-2|TRBJ2-5
TGTGCCAGCAGCCAAGAAGGAGCGGGGTTCCAAGAGACCCAGTACTTC
CASSQEGAGFQETQYF
>NA|NA|TRBV14|TRBJ2-6
TGTGCCAGCAGCCAAGGTGCCGGGGGAGTTGGGGCCAACGTCCTGACTTTC
CASSQGAGGVGANVLTF
>TRBD1|medium-sized|TRBV6-6|TRBJ2-7
TGTGCCAGCAGTTGGGACAGGGGCCACGAGCAGTACTTC
CASSWDRGHEQYF
>TRBD2|NA|TRBV27|TRBJ2-5
TGTGCCAGCAGTTTATCTAGTAGCGGGGGGGCGGAGACCCAGTACTTC
CASSLSSSGGAETQYF
>NA|few|TRBV5-6|TRBJ2-2
TGTGCCAGCAGCTTGTATGGGCGGAACACCGGGGAGCTGTTTTTT
CASSLYGRNTGELFF
>NA|few|TRBV12-5|TRBJ1-2
TGTGCTAGTGGTTTGTCGGACAGTTCCTATGGCTACACCTTC
CASGLSDSSYGYTF
>TRBD1|NA|TRBV4-3|TRBJ2-7
TGCGCCAGCAGCCAGTGGTCAGGGGGCGGCGAGCAGTACTTC
CASSQWSGGGEQYF
>NA|NA|TRBV28|TRBJ2-1
TGTGCCAGCAGTTTAGGAGGCCCTAGTGTCGAGCAGTTCTTC
CASSLGGPSVEQFF
>NA|NA|TRBV19|TRBJ1-5
TGTGCCAGTAGTTTAGGGTTGGGGGCGAGCAATCAGCCCCAGCATTTT
CASSLGLGASNQPQHF
>TRBD1|NA|TRBV18|TRBJ2-3
TGTGCCAGCTCACCACCGACAGGGTCGGGAACAGATACGCAGTATTTT
CASSPPTGSGTDTQYF
>TRBD1|NA|TRBV11-3|TRBJ2-7
TGTGCCAGCAGCGAAGGACAGGCCTACGAGCAGTACTTC
CASSEGQAYEQYF
>NA|NA|TRBV5-1|TRBJ2-3
TGCGCCAGCAGCTTGCTACCGCAGGGGCGGGGCACAGATACGCAGTATTTT
CASSLLPQGRGTDTQYF
>NA|NA|TRBV9|TRBJ1-1
TGTGCCAGCAAAGGGGATACTGAAGCTTTCTTT
CASKGDTEAFF
>NA|NA|TRBV28|TRBJ1-2
TGTGCCAGCAGTTTCCCCGGGTTGGGTGGCTACACCTTC
CASSFPGLGGYTF
>NA|NA|TRBV2|TRBJ2-3
TGTGCCAGCAGCGCAAACGGACAGACAGATACGCAGTATTTT
CASSANGQTDTQYF
>TRBD1|NA|TRBV5-8|TRBJ1-5
TGTGCCAGCAGCGTCAACAGGGGTCTCAAAAACAATCAGCCCCAGCATTTT
CASSVNRGLKNNQPQHF
>NA|NA|TRBV6-5|TRBJ1-2
TGTGCCAGCAGGCCCCAGGGCGTTCCAAATGGCTACACCTTC
CASRPQGVPNGYTF
>TRBD2|NA|TRBV13|TRBJ2-2
TGTGCCAGCAGCTTATACCGTCTATTTGGGGGGGAGAACACCGGGGAGCTGTTTTTT
CASSLYRLFGGENTGELFF
>TRBD1|many|TRBV25-1|TRBJ1-5
TGTGCCAGCAGTGATACAGGGGGCCTTAATCAGCCCCAGCATTTT
CASSDTGGLNQPQHF
>NA|few|TRBV4-3|TRBJ1-5
TGCGCCAGCAGCAGAGGGAACAATCAGCCCCAGCATTTT
CASSRGNNQPQHF
>TRBD2|NA|TRBV4-3|TRBJ2-3
TGCGCCAGCAGCCAATGGACTAGCGACACAGATATGCAGTATTTT
CASSQWTSDTDMQYF
>TRBD2|NA|TRBV4-3|TRBJ2-1
TGCGCCAGCAGCCAAGATACGGCGGGAGAGTCCTACAATGAGCAGTTCTTC
CASSQDTAGESYNEQFF
>TRBD1|NA|TRBV7-2|TRBJ2-7
TGTGCCAGCAGCTTCCGGGACAGGGGCGAGCAGTACTTC
CASSFRDRGEQYF
>NA|NA|TRBV18|TRBJ2-1
TGTGCCAGCTCACCACCGCCAGAGGGCAATGAGCAGTTCTTC
CASSPPPEGNEQFF
>NA|once|TRBV9|TRBJ1-6
TGTGCCAGCAGCGTTCTGTCTGGGGCGAATTCACCCCTCCACTTT
CASSVLSGANSPLHF
>TRBD2|once|TRBV30|TRBJ2-3
TGTGCCTGGGAACTAGCGGGAGGGGCAGATACGCAGTATTTT
CAWELAGGADTQYF
>TRBD2|NA|TRBV30|TRBJ2-1
TGTGCCTGGAAAAGGGGAGCGGGAGCTGAGCAGTTCTTC
CAWKRGAGAEQFF
>TRBD1|NA|TRBV7-9|TRBJ1-2
TGTTCCAGCAGCTTAGGGGGCAATGGCTACACCTTC
CSSSLGGNGYTF
>TRBD1|NA|TRBV28|TRBJ1-1
TGTGCCAGCAGTTTAAGGGTCACCGGGACAGGGGGAGCTTTCTTT
CASSLRVTGTGGAFF
>TRBD2|NA|TRBV2|TRBJ2-7
TGTGCCAGCAGTGCAGAGGCGGGAGGGCGTAACGAGCAGTACTTC
CASSAEAGGRNEQYF
>NA|NA|TRBV9|TRBJ1-4
TGTGCCAGCAGCGTATCAACAGGGCTGAATGAAAAACTGTTTTTT
CASSVSTGLNEKLFF
>TRBD2|NA|TRBV4-1|TRBJ2-7
TGCGCCAGCAGCCAAGTGGTTACCAGCGGGGGGTACGAGCAGTACTTC
CASSQVVTSGGYEQYF
>TRBD1|NA|TRBV18|TRBJ1-5
TGTGCCAGCTCGCCGCCGGAACAGGGGTGGGGGCCCCAGCATTTT
CASSPPEQGWGPQHF
>TRBD1|NA|TRBV7-2|TRBJ1-5
TGTGCCAGCAGCTCCCCGAGGACAGGGGGTGGTCAGCCCCAGCATTTT
CASSSPRTGGGQPQHF
>NA|NA|TRBV28|TRBJ1-5
TGTGCCAGCAGTTTAGCCCGCCAGCAGCCCCAGCATTTT
CASSLARQQPQHF
>NA|NA|TRBV13|TRBJ1-1
TGTGCCAGCATCTACCAGGGGATGGGCACTGAAGCTTTCTTT
CASIYQGMGTEAFF
>TRBD2|NA|TRBV7-9|TRBJ2-5
TGTGCCAGCAGCTTTAGCGGGAGGGCCCGATTCCAAGAGACCCAGTACTTC
CASSFSGRARFQETQYF
>NA|once|TRBV11-2|TRBJ2-7
TGTGCCAGCAGCTCCCCCTGGACAGAAAACTACGAGCAGTACTTC
CASSSPWTENYEQYF
>NA|NA|TRBV9|TRBJ2-1
TGTGCCAGCAGCGGAGTCATCATTGGTGAGCAGTTCTTC
CASSGVIIGEQFF
>TRBD1|NA|TRBV6-6|TRBJ1-5
TGTGCCAGCACCAGGGGGGGCAATCAGCCCCAGCATTTT
CASTRGGNQPQHF
>TRBD2|NA|TRBV29-1|TRBJ2-1
TGCAGCGGGGGGGGTTACAATGAGCAGTTCTTC
CSGGGYNEQFF
>TRBD1|once|TRBV11-3|TRBJ2-3
TGTGCCAGCAGCCCCGGACAGGGACGCACAGATACGCAGTATTTT
CASSPGQGRTDTQYF
>TRBD1|NA|TRBV5-6|TRBJ1-2
TGTGCCAGCAGCTTCAGGGGGGTAGCTAACTATGGCTACACCTTC
CASSFRGVANYGYTF
>NA|NA|TRBV19|TRBJ2-6
TGTGCCAGTAGTCCCGACCGGGGTGACGCTGGGGCCAACGTCCTGACTTTC
CASSPDRGDAGANVLTF